This T cell receptor (beta chain) was identified during a study of blood T cell repertoires in COVID-19. In the original processing: By means of reference gene primer amplification, nucleated cell counts were estimated. Produced via immunoSEQ multiplex PCR; TCRdb's table is partial and in-frame only. V and J calls plus clone size are reproduced from that table; the DNA served to infer D and trimming. The sample shows about 150,000 clones, 91% of them seen only once. The V and J ends lost 2 bases and 2 bases respectively, with 6 bases between them. CDR1 is KGHDR, CDR2 SFDVKD, per germline. This CDR3 contains 13 residues.

The rearrangement links TRBV24-1 to TRBJ2-7, with D possibly matching TRBD2 (6 bases). The receptor was isolated from a man aged 45-65 years with acute or convalescent COVID-19. What was sequenced was peripheral blood. CDR3 amino acids: CATSDSGAYEQYV. The CDR3 nucleotides read TGTGCCACCAGTGATTCGGGAGCCTACGAGCAGTACGTC.